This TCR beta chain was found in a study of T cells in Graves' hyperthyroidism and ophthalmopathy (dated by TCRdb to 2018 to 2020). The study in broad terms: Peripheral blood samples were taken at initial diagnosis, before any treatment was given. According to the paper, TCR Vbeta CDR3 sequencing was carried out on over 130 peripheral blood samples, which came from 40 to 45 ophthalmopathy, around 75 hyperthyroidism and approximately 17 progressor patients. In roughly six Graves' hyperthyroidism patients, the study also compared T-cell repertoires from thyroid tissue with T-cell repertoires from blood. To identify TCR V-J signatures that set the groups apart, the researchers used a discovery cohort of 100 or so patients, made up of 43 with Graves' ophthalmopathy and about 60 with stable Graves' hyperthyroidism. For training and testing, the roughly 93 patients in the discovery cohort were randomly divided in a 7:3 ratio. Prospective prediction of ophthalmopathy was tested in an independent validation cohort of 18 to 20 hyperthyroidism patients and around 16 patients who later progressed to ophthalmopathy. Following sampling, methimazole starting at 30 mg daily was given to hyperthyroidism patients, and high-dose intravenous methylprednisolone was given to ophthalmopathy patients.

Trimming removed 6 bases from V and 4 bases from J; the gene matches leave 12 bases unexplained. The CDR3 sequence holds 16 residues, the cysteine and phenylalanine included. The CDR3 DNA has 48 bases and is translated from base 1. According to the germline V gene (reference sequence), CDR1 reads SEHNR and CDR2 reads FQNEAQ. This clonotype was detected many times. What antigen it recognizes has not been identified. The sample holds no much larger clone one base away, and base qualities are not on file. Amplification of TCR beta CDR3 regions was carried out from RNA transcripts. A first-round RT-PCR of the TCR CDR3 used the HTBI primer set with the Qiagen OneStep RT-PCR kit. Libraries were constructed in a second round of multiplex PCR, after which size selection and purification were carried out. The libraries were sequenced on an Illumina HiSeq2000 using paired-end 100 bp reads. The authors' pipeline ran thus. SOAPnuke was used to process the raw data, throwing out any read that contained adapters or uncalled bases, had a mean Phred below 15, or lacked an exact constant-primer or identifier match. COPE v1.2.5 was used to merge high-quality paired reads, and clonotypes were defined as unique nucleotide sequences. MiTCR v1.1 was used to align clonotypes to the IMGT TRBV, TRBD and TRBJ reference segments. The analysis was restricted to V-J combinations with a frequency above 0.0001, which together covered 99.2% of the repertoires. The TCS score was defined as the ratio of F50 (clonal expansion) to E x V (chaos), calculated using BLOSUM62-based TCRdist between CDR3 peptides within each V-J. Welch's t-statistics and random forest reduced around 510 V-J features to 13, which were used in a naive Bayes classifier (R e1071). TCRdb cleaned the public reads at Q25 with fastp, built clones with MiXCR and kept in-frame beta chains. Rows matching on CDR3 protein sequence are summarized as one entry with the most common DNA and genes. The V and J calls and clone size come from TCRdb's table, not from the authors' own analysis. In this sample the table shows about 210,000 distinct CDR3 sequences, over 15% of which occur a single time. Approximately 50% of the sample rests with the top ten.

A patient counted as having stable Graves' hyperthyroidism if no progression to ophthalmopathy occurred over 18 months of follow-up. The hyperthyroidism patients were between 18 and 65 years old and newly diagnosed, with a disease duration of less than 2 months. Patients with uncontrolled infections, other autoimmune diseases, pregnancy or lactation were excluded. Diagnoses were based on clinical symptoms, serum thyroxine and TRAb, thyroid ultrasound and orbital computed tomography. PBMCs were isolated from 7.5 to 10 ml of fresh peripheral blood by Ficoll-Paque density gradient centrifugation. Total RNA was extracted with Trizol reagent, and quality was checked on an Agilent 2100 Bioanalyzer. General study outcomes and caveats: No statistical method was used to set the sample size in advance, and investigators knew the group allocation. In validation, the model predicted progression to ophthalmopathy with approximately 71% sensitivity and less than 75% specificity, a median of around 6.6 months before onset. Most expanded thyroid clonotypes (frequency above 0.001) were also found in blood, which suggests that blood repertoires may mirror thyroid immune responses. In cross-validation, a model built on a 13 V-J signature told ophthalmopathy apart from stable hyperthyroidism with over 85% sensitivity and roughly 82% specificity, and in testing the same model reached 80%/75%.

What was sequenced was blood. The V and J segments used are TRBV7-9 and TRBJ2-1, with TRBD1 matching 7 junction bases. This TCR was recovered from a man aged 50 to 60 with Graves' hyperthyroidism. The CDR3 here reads CASSPIPGQSYNEQFF. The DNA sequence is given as TGTGCCAGCAGTCCTATTCCGGGACAGAGTTACAATGAGCAGTTCTTC.